One sample yielded the 17 T cell receptor beta chains listed below, sequenced in a study of post-analysis software for immune sequencing data. Study outcomes and limitations: Patients showed TRBV5-6, TRBV5-1 and TRBV20-1 among roughly 5 TRBV segments more frequent than in controls.

These TCRs' antigens remain unknown. Prepared TCR beta cDNA libraries contained unique molecular identifiers. One entry per CDR3 protein results from TCRdb running MiXCR on the PCR reads. The table includes more than 450,000 distinct CDR3 sequences, approximately 31% detected once. Sequencing input: blood. The receptors here all came from a girl under 18 with multiple sclerosis.

The rearrangement joins TRBV20-1 to TRBJ2-7; a possible D gene is TRBD2 (5 bases). The ends were cut back, 5 bases at V and 3 bases at J, with 17 bases in the middle. The CDR3 spans 14 residues. Germline-derived CDR1 and CDR2 are DFQATT and SNEGSKA (reference sequence). CDR3 in amino acids: CSAGPTSYYYEQYF. CDR3 nucleotides: TGCAGTGCTGGCCCCACTAGTTACTACTACGAGCAGTACTTC.

This clonotype was seen only a few times. The V gene is TRBV4-1, the J gene TRBJ2-1, with a possible D match to TRBD1 (7 bases). The CDR3 loop spans 15 amino acids. The germline gives CDR1 MGHRA, CDR2 YSYEKL. The V gene lost 2 bases and the J gene lost 2 bases, with 10 bases spanning the gap. This CDR3 reads CASSQQGGPYNEQFF. CDR3 sequence (DNA): TGCGCCAGCAGCCAACAGGGGGGCCCCTACAATGAGCAGTTCTTC.

This clonotype was seen more than once but under ten times. The J gene is TRBJ2-5, the V gene TRBV10-3, with TRBD2 matching over 11 bases. Trimming cost V 4 bases and J 0 bases; bases outside gene matches: 4. Germline V lookup: CDR1 ENHRY, CDR2 SYGVKD. The CDR3 extends over 16 amino acids. DNA for the CDR3: TGTGCCATCAGTGTACTAGCGGGGGAACACCAAGAGACCCAGTACTTC. It yields the protein CAISVLAGEHQETQYF.

This clonotype was picked up a small number of times. The chain joins TRBV18 to TRBJ1-2; the match to TRBD1 covers 9 bases. CDR3 length: 15 residues. After removal of 3 bases from V and 7 bases from J, the junction contained 9 bases not matched to a gene. Germline V gives CDR1 KGHSH, CDR2 LQKENI. The CDR3 loop is CASSPRGTGSAGYTF. CDR3 in DNA: TGTGCCAGCTCACCGCGGGGGACAGGGAGCGCTGGCTACACCTTC.

This chain links TRBV10-2 with TRBJ1-2; unclear D gene. This CDR3 has 10 residues. Trimming took 8 bases from V and 3 from J, leaving 4 bases between them. Germline V gene data show CDR1 as WSHSY and CDR2 as SAAADI. CDR3 DNA sequence: TGCGCCAGCCGGGACTATGGCTACACCTTC. Encoded protein: CASRDYGYTF.

A few counts support this clonotype. The gene calls are TRBV5-1 and TRBJ2-7; possibly TRBD1 for D (5 bases). Germline values: CDR1 SGHRS, CDR2 YFSETQ. The CDR3 extends over 13 amino acids. The germline V and J ends were trimmed by 5 bases and 2 bases, with 11 bases remaining between them. This CDR3 reads CASRPQGTYEQYF. DNA of the CDR3: TGCGCCAGCAGGCCTCAGGGTACCTACGAGCAGTACTTC.

The chain uses TRBV14 and TRBJ1-1; no clear D. The germline V and J ends were trimmed by 5 bases and 7 bases, with 14 bases remaining between them. The CDR3 spans 13 residues. Germline-derived CDR1 and CDR2 are SGHDN and FVKESK. CDR3 region: CASSNNLDGEAFF. CDR3 bases: TGTGCCAGCAGCAATAACCTAGACGGTGAAGCTTTCTTT. The full variable domain, completed using reference TRBV14 and TRBJ1-1, is EAGVTQFPSHSVIEKGQTVTLRCDPISGHDNLYWYRRVMGKEIKFLLHFVKESKQDESGMPNNRFLAERTGGTYSTLKVQPAELEDSGVYFCASSNNLDGEAFFGQGTRLTVV.

Written as DNA, the CDR3 is TGTGCCAGCAGCTCGGACATTGACACTGAAGCTTTCTTT. Its translation: CASSSDIDTEAFF. The rearrangement joins TRBV7-3 to TRBJ1-1; possible D gene TRBD1, 5 bases. CDR3 size: 13 residues. Per germline, CDR1 SGHTA and CDR2 FQGTGA. V was clipped by 4 bases and J by 3 bases, with 9 bases between them.

This chain links TRBV7-2 with TRBJ2-1; D possibly corresponds to TRBD2 (6 bases). V lost 5 bases, J lost 6 bases, and 17 bases lay in between. The CDR3 has 15 residues. Germline V gene sequence: CDR1 SGHTA, CDR2 FQGNSA. The CDR3 bases are TGTGCCAGCAGCCGATCGGTGGGGGGTGGCAATGAGCAGTTCTTC. It codes for CASSRSVGGGNEQFF.

The V and J genes are TRBV7-2 and TRBJ2-3, with TRBD2 as a possible D gene (6 bases). Deletions cut 4 bases from V and 0 bases from J, with 14 bases between. The length of the CDR3 is 16 residues. From germline, CDR1 is SGHTA and CDR2 FQGNSA. Here the CDR3 reads CASSSGTGPSTDTQYF. CDR3 DNA: TGTGCCAGCAGCTCCGGGACTGGCCCTAGCACAGATACGCAGTATTTT.

This clonotype turned up a few times. CDR3 loop: CASSEKSTGTYNEQFF. The DNA of the CDR3 is TGTGCCAGCAGTGAAAAGTCGACAGGGACCTACAATGAGCAGTTCTTC. This chain connects TRBV6-1 to TRBJ2-1, with 7 bases lining up with TRBD1. Trimming removed 2 bases from V and 2 bases from J; junction bases left unmatched: 6. The CDR3 consists of 16 residues. The V gene's germline CDR1 is MNHNS and CDR2 SASEGT.

Concerning this clonotype: One end of the junction varies from germline; a read error may be responsible. The rearrangement joins TRBV10-3 to TRBJ2-1; 7 positions match TRBD1. The CDR3 is 15 amino acids. CDR1 and CDR2 from the germline V gene are ENHRY and SYGVKD. CDR3 sequence (DNA): TGTGCCATCACTGAGGGACAGCCTGGTGGGGATGAGCAGTTCTTC. Translating gives CAITEGQPGGDEQFF.

This chain connects TRBV5-1 to TRBJ2-3; D remains unclear. There are 15 residues in the CDR3. Germline CDR1 is SGHRS and CDR2 is YFSETQ. V was clipped by 0 bases and J by 1 base, with 9 bases between them. The CDR3 DNA reads TGCGCCAGCAGCTTGGCACGGATACGCACAGATACGCAGTATTTT. Translation: CASSLARIRTDTQYF. Variable domain in full (rest from reference TRBV5-1 and TRBJ2-3): KAGVTQTPRYLIKTRGQQVTLSCSPISGHRSVSWYQQTPGQGLQFLFEYFSETQRNKGNFPGRFSGRQFSNSRSEMNVSTLELGDSALYLCASSLARIRTDTQYFGPGTRLTVL.

The chain links TRBV6-6 to TRBJ2-4, with TRBD2 matching over 9 bases. J was trimmed by 1 base and V by 7 bases; bases with no gene match: 2. Germline V lookup: CDR1 MNHNY, CDR2 SVGAGI (reference sequence). The CDR3 loop spans 14 amino acids. In nucleotides, the CDR3 is TGTGCCAGCAAGAGCGGGGGGGCCAAAAACATTCAGTACTTC. Its protein product is CASKSGGAKNIQYF.

This clonotype was observed a few times. The rearrangement joins TRBV20-1 to TRBJ1-2, with D possibly TRBD1 on 5 matching bases. CDR1 DFQATT and CDR2 SNEGSKA come from the germline V gene (reference sequence). The CDR3 covers 17 residues. Trimming cost V 0 bases and J 4 bases, with 21 bases left between them. The CDR3 protein is CSARDLGLTEDIYGYTF. The CDR3 nucleotides read TGCAGTGCTAGAGATCTGGGACTGACTGAGGATATCTATGGCTACACCTTC.

The V gene is TRBV15, the J gene TRBJ2-3; 14 nucleotides line up with TRBD2. Per germline, CDR1 LNHNV and CDR2 YYDKDF (reference sequence). V trimming: 3 bases; J trimming: 4 bases; junction bases outside the gene matches: 3. This CDR3 region has 16 residues. CDR3 sequence reads: CATSRTSGGAADTQYF. The DNA of the CDR3 is TGTGCCACCAGCAGGACTAGCGGGGGGGCCGCAGATACGCAGTATTTT.

This clonotype was counted a few times. The V gene is TRBV5-6, the J gene TRBJ2-7; no definite D call. From germline, CDR1 is SGHDT and CDR2 YYEEEE. The CDR3 is made up of 14 amino acids. Trimming removed 4 bases from V and 2 bases from J, with 13 bases in between. The DNA of the CDR3 is TGTGCCAGCAGCCTCGCGGCGTCCCCCTACGAGCAGTACTTC. Translating gives CASSLAASPYEQYF.